These 29 T cell receptor beta chains originate from one sample sequenced in a study of blood T cell repertoires in COVID-19. Assay used: immunoSEQ multiplex PCR; TCRdb lists only in-frame clones, some missing. The sample lists some 110,000 clones, 65% to 85% seen once, with 0.8% to 1% in the top ten. Sequencing was done on a sample of peripheral blood. These receptors all come from a woman between 70 and 85 years old with acute or convalescent COVID-19.

The rearrangement joins TRBV5-6 to TRBJ1-5; D possibly corresponds to TRBD1 (6 bases). The CDR3 is 17 amino acids. Germline CDR1 reads SGHDT; CDR2 reads YYEEEE. Trimming took 4 bases from V and 5 from J, leaving 22 bases between them. CDR3 nucleotide sequence: TGTGCCAGCAGCAGCCGGTCCAAGGGGGGGGACGATCAGCCCCAGCATTTT. Translation gives CASSSRSKGGDDQPQHF.

This sequence joins TRBV2 and TRBJ2-2, with D possibly being TRBD2 (6 bases). Germline CDR1 SNHLY, CDR2 FYNNEI. V was trimmed by 4 bases and J by 0 bases, leaving 9 bases between them. The length of the CDR3 is 15 residues. The CDR3 sequence: CASSVGGTNTGELFF. The CDR3 DNA reads as TGTGCCAGCAGTGTTGGGGGGACGAACACCGGGGAGCTGTTTTTT.

This chain connects TRBV5-1 to TRBJ2-3, with 7 bases fitting TRBD2. With 4 bases clipped from V and 0 bases from J, the junction kept 11 bases outside the gene matches. Germline lookup yields CDR1 SGHRS and CDR2 YFSETQ. The CDR3 has 17 amino acids. The chain's CDR3 is CASSPRPRGTSTDTQYF. The CDR3 region has the DNA TGCGCCAGCAGCCCCCGCCCGCGGGGGACGAGCACAGATACGCAGTATTTT.

V is TRBV5-6 and J is TRBJ1-1; TRBD1 is a possible D gene (6 bases). From germline, CDR1 is SGHDT and CDR2 YYEEEE. CDR3 size: 15 residues. V was shortened by 2 bases and J by 4 bases, with 15 bases between the two germline ends. The CDR3: CASSFPGAPGTEAFF. In nucleotides, the CDR3 is TGTGCCAGCAGCTTTCCAGGGGCCCCAGGCACTGAAGCTTTCTTT. Full variable domain (outside the CDR3, taken from reference TRBV5-6 and TRBJ1-1): DAGVTQSPTHLIKTRGQQVTLRCSPKSGHDTVSWYQQALGQGPQFIFQYYEEEERQRGNFPDRFSGHQFPNYSSELNVNALLLGDSALYLCASSFPGAPGTEAFFGQGTRLTVV.

This clone has only a few counts. The genes are TRBV5-6 and TRBJ1-5; 10 nucleotides match TRBD1. The length of the CDR3 is 14 residues. Per the germline V gene, CDR1 is SGHDT and CDR2 is YYEEEE. V was pared by 4 bases and J by 7 bases, with 5 bases of the junction left unmatched. The CDR3 DNA sequence: TGTGCCAGCAGCGGGACAGGGGTCGGCCAGCCCCAGCATTTT. Protein product: CASSGTGVGQPQHF.

V and J are TRBV5-5 and TRBJ2-1; tentatively, D is TRBD2 (5 bases). Per germline, CDR1 SGHKS and CDR2 YYEKEE (reference sequence). The V end was cut by 4 bases, the J end by 3 bases, with 8 bases between. This CDR3 is 13 amino acids long. CDR3 bases: TGTGCCAGCAGCCGAACTAGCTACAATGAGCAGTTCTTC. Residues: CASSRTSYNEQFF.

Details on this clone: This sample also contains other DNA sequences that code for the same CDR3. The J gene is TRBJ2-1, the V gene TRBV11-2, with D hard to call. CDR3 length equals 13 residues. Trimming removed 0 bases from V and 5 bases from J, with 5 bases in between. Germline CDR1 and CDR2: SGHAT and FQNNGV. This chain's CDR3 is CASSLDRNNEQFF. In DNA, the CDR3 is TGTGCCAGCAGCTTAGATAGAAACAATGAGCAGTTCTTC. The full variable domain, completed using reference TRBV11-2 and TRBJ2-1, is EAGVAQSPRYKIIEKRQSVAFWCNPISGHATLYWYQQILGQGPKLLIQFQNNGVVDDSQLPKDRFSAERLKGVDSTLKIQPAKLEDSAVYLCASSLDRNNEQFFGPGTRLTVL.

This clone came up once. The chain carries TRBV7-2 and TRBJ2-4; 8 nucleotides agree with TRBD2. The CDR3 loop spans 15 amino acids. CDR1 and CDR2 (germline): SGHTA, FQGNSA. V lost 3 bases to trimming and J lost 1 base; unmatched junction nucleotides: 2. The CDR3 DNA reads TGTGCCAGCAGCTTCGGCGGGGGGGCCAAAAACATTCAGTACTTC. Protein product: CASSFGGGAKNIQYF.

In the case of this clone: The junction departs from germline at one end; a sequencing error may be responsible. The J gene is TRBJ2-3, the V gene TRBV29-1; 10 positions agree with TRBD2. Germline loops: CDR1 SQVTM, CDR2 ANQGSEA. The CDR3 has 13 amino acids. This CDR3 reads CSVEIAGGDTQYF. CDR3 nucleotides: TGTAGCGTTGAGATAGCGGGGGGAGATACGCAGTATTTT.

The chain couples TRBV5-4 to TRBJ2-3; D not certain. The germline CDR1 and CDR2 sequences are SGHNT and YYREEE (reference sequence). CDR3 length: 15 residues. V was shortened by 0 bases and J by 5 bases, with 13 bases between the two germline ends. CDR3 in DNA: TGTGCCAGCAGCTTGGCTGGCGGTAGTAGAGATACGCAGTATTTT. Protein sequence: CASSLAGGSRDTQYF.

The V and J genes are TRBV2 and TRBJ2-3; 11 positions match TRBD2. J lost 7 bases, V lost 9 bases, and 9 bases had no gene match. The CDR3 runs to 14 residues. The germline V gene has CDR1 SNHLY and CDR2 FYNNEI. The CDR3 DNA follows: TGTGCCAGGGGTCTAGCGGGGGGCACCAATACGCAGTATTTT. Residues: CARGLAGGTNTQYF.

V is TRBV9 and J is TRBJ1-1; 11 bases agree with TRBD1. CDR1 is SGDLS and CDR2 is YYNGEE in the germline V gene. V dropped 4 bases and J dropped 7; count of bases not matched to a gene: 9. The CDR3 has 15 residues. The CDR3 sequence: CASSFRDRGRVEAFF. CDR3 bases: TGTGCCAGCAGCTTCCGGGACAGGGGGAGGGTTGAAGCTTTCTTT.

The genes are TRBV27 and TRBJ2-5; D is ambiguous. In germline, CDR1 is MNHEY, CDR2 SMNVEV (reference sequence). V lost 3 bases and J 7 bases, leaving 12 bases between the germline ends. This CDR3 is built from 13 residues. CDR3 residues: CASSFHNSGTQYF. In DNA form, the CDR3 reads TGTGCCAGCAGTTTCCACAACTCGGGGACCCAGTACTTC.

This rearrangement joins TRBV5-4 to TRBJ1-1, with a tentative D call TRBD1 (6 bases). V dropped 0 bases and J dropped 10 bases, with 16 bases sitting between them. The germline CDR1 and CDR2 sequences are SGHNT and YYREEE (reference sequence). This CDR3 has 14 residues. The CDR3 DNA sequence: TGTGCCAGCAGCTTGGGGGGGCTGGCCCCGGGAGCTTTCTTT. Residues: CASSLGGLAPGAFF.

The chain recombines TRBV2 with TRBJ2-2; 10 nucleotides align to TRBD2. V lost 3 bases and J lost 4; bases outside the gene matches: 14. CDR1 is SNHLY, CDR2 FYNNEI, per germline. CDR3 size: 19 residues. This CDR3 is CASSEPGGAGGPVTGELFF. The DNA of the CDR3 is TGTGCCAGCAGTGAGCCCGGGGGAGCGGGAGGGCCAGTCACCGGGGAGCTGTTTTTT.

This clone has only a few counts. The chain uses TRBV18 and TRBJ1-1; no definite D call. CDR1 and CDR2 (germline): KGHSH, LQKENI. There are 13 residues in the CDR3. The V end lost 2 bases, the J end lost 6 bases, and 10 bases lay between the germline ends. In DNA, the CDR3 is TGTGCCAGCTCACCAGGTCGGGATTCTGAAGCTTTCTTT. It encodes CASSPGRDSEAFF.

The J gene is TRBJ1-2, the V gene TRBV2; unclear D gene. The CDR3 totals 15 residues. Trimming removed 9 bases from V and 4 bases from J, with 21 bases in between. Germline V gene lookup returns CDR1 SNHLY and CDR2 FYNNEI. The CDR3 bases are TGTGCCAGTTTTAATAAGACCCCAAGAGGCTATGGCTACACCTTC. Residues: CASFNKTPRGYGYTF.

The chain uses TRBV28 and TRBJ2-2, with 8 positions matching TRBD2. There are 15 residues in the CDR3. V trimming: 3 bases; J trimming: 4 bases; junction bases outside the gene matches: 4. Germline CDR1 MDHEN, CDR2 SYDVKM. In nucleotides, the CDR3 is TGTGCCAGCAGTTTTACAACTAGCGGCACCGGGGAGCTGTTTTTT. It is translated as CASSFTTSGTGELFF.

The rearrangement links TRBV7-8 to TRBJ1-1; D remains ambiguous. Trimming stripped 2 bases from V and 7 bases from J, with 8 bases between. Germline loops: CDR1 SGHVS, CDR2 FQNEAQ. The CDR3 loop spans 12 amino acids. CDR3 nucleotide sequence: TGTGCCAGCAGCTTACCAGGTCGTGAAGCTTTCTTT. Residues: CASSLPGREAFF.

The chain has TRBV27 and TRBJ1-2; tentative D call: TRBD1 (6 bases). Germline assignment: CDR1 MNHEY and CDR2 SMNVEV (reference sequence). The CDR3 loop spans 15 amino acids. Deletions cut 4 bases from V and 5 bases from J, with 17 bases between. The CDR3 DNA reads TGTGCCAGCAGTTCTAGCCCGCTCAGGGGATATGGCTACACCTTC. It specifies CASSSSPLRGYGYTF.

This chain's CDR3 is CASSYGRGRWTEAFF. In DNA form, the CDR3 reads TGTGCCAGCAGTTATGGCAGGGGGAGGTGGACTGAAGCTTTCTTT. The chain combines TRBV6-5 with TRBJ1-1; 7 bases line up with TRBD1. The CDR3 is 15 residues long. V was clipped by 3 bases and J by 5 bases; unmatched bases: 9. CDR1 is MNHEY, CDR2 SVGAGI, per germline.

The rearrangement joins TRBV11-2 to TRBJ2-5, with 8 bases matching TRBD1. Germline CDR1 and CDR2: SGHAT and FQNNGV. This CDR3 has 14 residues. V lost 1 base, J lost 5 bases, and 3 bases stayed unmatched. The CDR3 DNA reads TGTGCCAGCAGCTTAGGACAGGGGCCGGAGACCCAGTACTTC. Translating gives CASSLGQGPETQYF.

The chain couples TRBV7-8 to TRBJ1-2; 8 bases map to TRBD1. The CDR3 runs to 14 residues. Germline V gives CDR1 SGHVS, CDR2 FQNEAQ. With V trimmed by 5 bases and J by 5 bases, 7 bases remained unmatched. This CDR3 is CASSPGQASYGYTF. Written as DNA, the CDR3 is TGTGCCAGCAGCCCGGGACAGGCCTCTTATGGCTACACCTTC.

This clone was observed a few times. The chain has TRBV5-4 and TRBJ2-1; 12 bases match TRBD2. Germline loops: CDR1 SGHNT, CDR2 YYREEE (reference sequence). V lost 2 bases and J lost 9; bases outside the gene matches: 9. The CDR3 is made up of 16 amino acids. In DNA, the CDR3 is TGTGCCAGCAGCTTAATCAGCCTAGCGGGAGGGAGTGAGCAGTTCTTC. This encodes CASSLISLAGGSEQFF.

This rearrangement joins TRBV11-2 to TRBJ1-6; D ambiguous. V was trimmed by 1 base and J by 0 bases, leaving 10 bases between them. CDR1 is SGHAT, CDR2 FQNNGV, per germline. The CDR3 sequence is 17 residues long. DNA of the CDR3: TGTGCCAGCAGCTTAGCGAGGGTGCCCTCCTATAATTCACCCCTCCACTTT. It translates to CASSLARVPSYNSPLHF.

This chain uses TRBV4-1 with TRBJ2-3; 9 nucleotides align to TRBD2. Germline-derived CDR1 and CDR2 are MGHRA and YSYEKL. This CDR3 spans 15 amino acids. The ends lost 3 bases at V and 6 bases at J; junction bases unmatched: 7. As DNA, the CDR3 is TGCGCCAGCAGCCAGCTAGCGGGGACTGTGGATACGCAGTATTTT. Amino acid sequence: CASSQLAGTVDTQYF.

The J gene is TRBJ2-3, the V gene TRBV15; no definite D call. Germline assignment: CDR1 LNHNV and CDR2 YYDKDF (reference sequence). The CDR3 totals 13 residues. V lost 1 base, J lost 4 bases, and 6 bases lay in between. CDR3 nucleotides: TGTGCCACCAGCAGAGGCGAGGCAGATACGCAGTATTTT. It yields the protein CATSRGEADTQYF. The full variable domain, its missing parts supplied by reference TRBV15 and TRBJ2-3, is DAMVIQNPRYQVTQFGKPVTLSCSQTLNHNVMYWYQQKSSQAPKLLFHYYDKDFNNEADTPDNFQSRRPNTSFCFLDIRSPGLGDTAMYLCATSRGEADTQYFGPGTRLTVL.

The CDR3 DNA is TGTGCCAGCAGCCAATCCTTGGGAGGGGATGGTGAAGCTTTCTTT. This translates into CASSQSLGGDGEAFF. This sequence joins TRBV16 and TRBJ1-1, with D possibly being TRBD1 (5 bases). The CDR3 has 15 residues. Trimming removed 0 bases at V and 7 bases at J, with 15 bases between. Per the germline V gene, CDR1 is KGHSY and CDR2 is FQNENV.

This clone showed up just once. The chain's CDR3 is CASSLRTSGNNEQFF. The CDR3, as DNA: TGCGCCAGCAGCTTGCGGACTAGCGGTAACAATGAGCAGTTCTTC. The chain links TRBV5-1 to TRBJ2-1; TRBD2 agrees at 10 bases. The CDR3 covers 15 residues. Germline V gene sequence: CDR1 SGHRS, CDR2 YFSETQ. Unmatched junction bases numbered 3, after V lost 1 base and J lost 5 bases. The full variable domain, completed using reference TRBV5-1 and TRBJ2-1, is KAGVTQTPRYLIKTRGQQVTLSCSPISGHRSVSWYQQTPGQGLQFLFEYFSETQRNKGNFPGRFSGRQFSNSRSEMNVSTLELGDSALYLCASSLRTSGNNEQFFGPGTRLTVL.